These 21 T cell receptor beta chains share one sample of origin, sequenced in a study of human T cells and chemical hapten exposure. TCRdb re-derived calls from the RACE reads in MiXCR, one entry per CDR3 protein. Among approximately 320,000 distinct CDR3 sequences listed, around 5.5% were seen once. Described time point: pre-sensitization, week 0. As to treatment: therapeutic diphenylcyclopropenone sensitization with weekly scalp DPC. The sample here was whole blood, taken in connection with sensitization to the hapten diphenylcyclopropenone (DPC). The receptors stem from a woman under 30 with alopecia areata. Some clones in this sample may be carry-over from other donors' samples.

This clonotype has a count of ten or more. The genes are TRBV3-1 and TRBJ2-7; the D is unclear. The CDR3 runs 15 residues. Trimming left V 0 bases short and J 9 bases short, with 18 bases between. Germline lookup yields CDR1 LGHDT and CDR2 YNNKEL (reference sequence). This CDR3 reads CASSQEPKVVSRQYF. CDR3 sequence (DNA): TGTGCCAGCAGCCAAGAACCGAAGGTAGTTTCAAGGCAGTACTTC.

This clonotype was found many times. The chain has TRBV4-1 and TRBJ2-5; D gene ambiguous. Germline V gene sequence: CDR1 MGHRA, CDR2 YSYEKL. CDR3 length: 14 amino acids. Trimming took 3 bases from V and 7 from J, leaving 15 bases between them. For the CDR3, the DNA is TGCGCCAGCAGCCAGAGCTATCCCGACGGGACCCAGTACTTC. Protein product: CASSQSYPDGTQYF.

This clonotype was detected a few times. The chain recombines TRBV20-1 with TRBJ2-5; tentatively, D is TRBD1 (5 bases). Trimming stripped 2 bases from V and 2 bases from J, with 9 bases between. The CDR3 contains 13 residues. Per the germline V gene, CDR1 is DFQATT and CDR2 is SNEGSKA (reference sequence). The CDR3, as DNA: TGCAGTGCTAGACAGACAGAACAAGAGACCCAGTACTTC. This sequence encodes CSARQTEQETQYF.

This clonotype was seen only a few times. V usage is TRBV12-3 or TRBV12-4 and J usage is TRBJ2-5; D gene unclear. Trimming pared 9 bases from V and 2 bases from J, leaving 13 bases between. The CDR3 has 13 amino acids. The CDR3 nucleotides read TGTGCCAGTACCATGACGGCGCAAGAGACCCAGTACTTC. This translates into CASTMTAQETQYF.

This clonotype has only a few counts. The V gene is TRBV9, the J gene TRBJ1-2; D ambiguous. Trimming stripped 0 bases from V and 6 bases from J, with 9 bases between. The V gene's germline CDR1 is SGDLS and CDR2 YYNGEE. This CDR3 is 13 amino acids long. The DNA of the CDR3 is TGTGCCAGCAGCGTAGGGGGTCTCGATGGCTACACCTTC. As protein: CASSVGGLDGYTF.

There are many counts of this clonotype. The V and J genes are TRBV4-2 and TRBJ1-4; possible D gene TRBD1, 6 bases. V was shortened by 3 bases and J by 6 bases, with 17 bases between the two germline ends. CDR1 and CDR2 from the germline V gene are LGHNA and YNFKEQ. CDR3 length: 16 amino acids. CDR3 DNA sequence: TGTGCCAGCAGCCAGAGCCTGGGGGGGGGCGATGAAAAACTGTTTTTT. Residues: CASSQSLGGGDEKLFF.

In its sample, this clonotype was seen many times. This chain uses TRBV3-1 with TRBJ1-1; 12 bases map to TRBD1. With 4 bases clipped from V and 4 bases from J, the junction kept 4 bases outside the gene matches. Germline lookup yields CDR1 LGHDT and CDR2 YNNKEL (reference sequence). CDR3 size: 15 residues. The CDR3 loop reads CASSLGTGGGTEAFF. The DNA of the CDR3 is TGTGCCAGCAGCCTTGGGACAGGGGGCGGCACTGAAGCTTTCTTT.

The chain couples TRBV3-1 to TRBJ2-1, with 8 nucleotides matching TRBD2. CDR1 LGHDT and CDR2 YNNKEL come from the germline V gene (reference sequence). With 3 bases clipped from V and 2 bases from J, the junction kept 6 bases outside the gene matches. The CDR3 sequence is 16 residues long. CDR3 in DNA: TGTGCCAGCAGCCATCGGACTAGCCCTACCTACAATGAGCAGTTCTTC. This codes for CASSHRTSPTYNEQFF.

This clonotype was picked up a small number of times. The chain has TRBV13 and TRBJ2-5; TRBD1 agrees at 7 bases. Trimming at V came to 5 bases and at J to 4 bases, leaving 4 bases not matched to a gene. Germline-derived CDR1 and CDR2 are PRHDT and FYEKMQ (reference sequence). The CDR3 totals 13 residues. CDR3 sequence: CASSPDRVETQYF. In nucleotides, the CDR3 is TGTGCCAGCAGCCCCGACAGGGTAGAGACCCAGTACTTC.

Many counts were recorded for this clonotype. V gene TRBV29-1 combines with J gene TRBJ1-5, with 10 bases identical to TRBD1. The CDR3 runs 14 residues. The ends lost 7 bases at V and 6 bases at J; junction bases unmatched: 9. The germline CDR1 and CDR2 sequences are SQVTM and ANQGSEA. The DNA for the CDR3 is TGCAGCGCACAGACAGGGGGCGCGGGTCAGCCCCAGCATTTT. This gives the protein CSAQTGGAGQPQHF.

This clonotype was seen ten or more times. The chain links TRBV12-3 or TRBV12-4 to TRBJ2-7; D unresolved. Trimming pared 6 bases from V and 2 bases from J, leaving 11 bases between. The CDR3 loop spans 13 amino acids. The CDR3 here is CASRAPGTYEQYF. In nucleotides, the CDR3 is TGTGCCAGCAGGGCTCCAGGTACCTACGAGCAGTACTTC.

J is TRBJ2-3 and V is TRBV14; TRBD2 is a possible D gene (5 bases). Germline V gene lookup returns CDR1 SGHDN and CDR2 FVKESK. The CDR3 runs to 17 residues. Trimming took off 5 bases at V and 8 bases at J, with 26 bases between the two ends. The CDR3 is CASSEKTTLLDPGTQYF. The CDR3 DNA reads TGTGCCAGCAGCGAAAAGACTACCCTTTTGGATCCAGGTACGCAGTATTTT.

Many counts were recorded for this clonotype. The CDR3 nucleotides are TGCAGTGCTAGAACCCTAGCGGGGCTTCACACCGGGGAGCTGTTTTTT. Amino acids: CSARTLAGLHTGELFF. The chain links TRBV20-1 to TRBJ2-2; 9 nucleotides agree with TRBD2. Per germline, CDR1 DFQATT and CDR2 SNEGSKA (reference sequence). CDR3 length: 16 residues. Trimming removed 2 bases from V and 3 bases from J; junction bases left unmatched: 7.

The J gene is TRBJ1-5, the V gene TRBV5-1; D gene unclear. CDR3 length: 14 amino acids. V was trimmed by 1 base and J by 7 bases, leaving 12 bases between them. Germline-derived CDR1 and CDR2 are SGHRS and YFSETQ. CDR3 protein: CASSLSAGSQPQHF. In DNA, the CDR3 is TGCGCCAGCAGCTTGAGTGCGGGGAGCCAGCCCCAGCATTTT.

CDR3 DNA: TGCGCCAGCAGCGCTGGCCCGAAGGATACGCAGTATTTT. It specifies CASSAGPKDTQYF. The V gene is TRBV5-1, the J gene TRBJ2-3; D call uncertain. The CDR3 consists of 13 residues. Germline V gives CDR1 SGHRS, CDR2 YFSETQ. With 4 bases removed from V and 6 bases from J, the gap between germline ends came to 12 bases.

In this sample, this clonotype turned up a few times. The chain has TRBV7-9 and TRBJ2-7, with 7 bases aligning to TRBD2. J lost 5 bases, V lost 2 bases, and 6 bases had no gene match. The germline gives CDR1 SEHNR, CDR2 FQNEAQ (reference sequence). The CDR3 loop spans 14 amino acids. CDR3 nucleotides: TGTGCCAGCAGCTTAACACAAGGGAGGGACGAGCAGTACTTC. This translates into CASSLTQGRDEQYF.

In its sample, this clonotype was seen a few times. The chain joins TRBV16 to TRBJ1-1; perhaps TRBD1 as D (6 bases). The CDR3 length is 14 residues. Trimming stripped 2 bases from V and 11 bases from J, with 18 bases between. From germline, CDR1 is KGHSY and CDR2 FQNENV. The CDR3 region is CASSQGRGELEAFF. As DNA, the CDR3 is TGTGCCAGCAGCCAAGGCAGGGGAGAGCTTGAGGCTTTCTTT.

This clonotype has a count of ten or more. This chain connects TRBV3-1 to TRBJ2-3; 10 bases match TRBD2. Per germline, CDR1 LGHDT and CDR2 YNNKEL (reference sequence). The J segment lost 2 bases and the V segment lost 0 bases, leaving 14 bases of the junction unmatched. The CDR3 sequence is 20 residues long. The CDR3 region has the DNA TGTGCCAGCAGCCAAGATCAGGGGACTAGCGCAACCAGATTCACAGATACGCAGTATTTT. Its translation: CASSQDQGTSATRFTDTQYF.

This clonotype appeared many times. The CDR3 region is CASSYDRGRPDTQYF. The CDR3, as DNA: TGTGCCAGCAGTTACGACAGGGGTAGGCCAGATACGCAGTATTTT. V and J are TRBV6-5 and TRBJ2-3; TRBD1 agrees at 8 bases. The CDR3 has 15 residues. Germline lookup yields CDR1 MNHEY and CDR2 SVGAGI. V gave up 2 bases and J gave up 4 bases; unmatched junction bases: 5.

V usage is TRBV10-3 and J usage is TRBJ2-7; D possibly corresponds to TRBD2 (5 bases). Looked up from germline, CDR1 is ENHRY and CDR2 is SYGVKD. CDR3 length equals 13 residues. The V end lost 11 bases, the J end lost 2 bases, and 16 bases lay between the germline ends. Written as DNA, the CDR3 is TGTGCCGCCTACTCCGGGGTTCCCTACGAGCAGTACTTC. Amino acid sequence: CAAYSGVPYEQYF.

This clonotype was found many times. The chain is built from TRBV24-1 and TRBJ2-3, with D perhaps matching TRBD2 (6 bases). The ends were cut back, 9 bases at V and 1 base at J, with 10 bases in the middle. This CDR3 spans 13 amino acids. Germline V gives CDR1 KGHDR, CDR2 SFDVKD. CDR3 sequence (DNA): TGTGCCACCGGGCCGGGGGGCACAGATACGCAGTATTTT. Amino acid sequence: CATGPGGTDTQYF.